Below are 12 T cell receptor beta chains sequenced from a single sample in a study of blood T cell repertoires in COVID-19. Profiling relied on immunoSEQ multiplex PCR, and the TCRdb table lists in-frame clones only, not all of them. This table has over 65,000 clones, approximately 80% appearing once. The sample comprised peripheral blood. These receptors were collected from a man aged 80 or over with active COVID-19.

The CDR3 DNA reads TGTGCCAGCACCCGACCCCGGGACAGGGGTTTTAAGAACACCGGGGAGCTGTTTTTT. Encoded protein: CASTRPRDRGFKNTGELFF. The chain combines TRBV28 with TRBJ2-2; 10 bases align to TRBD1. CDR3 size: 19 residues. V lost 7 bases to trimming and J lost 1 base; unmatched junction nucleotides: 15. CDR1 MDHEN and CDR2 SYDVKM come from the germline V gene.

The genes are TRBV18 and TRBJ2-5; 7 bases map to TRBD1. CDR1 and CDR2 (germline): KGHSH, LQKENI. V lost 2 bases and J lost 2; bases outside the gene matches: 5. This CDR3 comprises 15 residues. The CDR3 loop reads CASSPGSTGQETQYF. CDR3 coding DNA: TGTGCCAGCTCACCAGGGTCGACAGGGCAAGAGACCCAGTACTTC.

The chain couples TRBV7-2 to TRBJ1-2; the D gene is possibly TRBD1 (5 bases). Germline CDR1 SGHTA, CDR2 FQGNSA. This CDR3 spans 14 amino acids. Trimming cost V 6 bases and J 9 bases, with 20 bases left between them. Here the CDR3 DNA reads TGTGCCAGCAGGTCCGTCCTGCAGGGTCAAAGCTACACCTTC. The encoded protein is CASRSVLQGQSYTF.

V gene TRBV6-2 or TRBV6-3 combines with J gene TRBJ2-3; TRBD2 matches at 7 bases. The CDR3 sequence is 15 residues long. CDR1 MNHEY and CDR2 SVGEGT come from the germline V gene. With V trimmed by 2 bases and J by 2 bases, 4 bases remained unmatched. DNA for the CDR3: TGTGCCAGCAGTTACGGGAGGGGTAACACAGATACGCAGTATTTT. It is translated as CASSYGRGNTDTQYF.

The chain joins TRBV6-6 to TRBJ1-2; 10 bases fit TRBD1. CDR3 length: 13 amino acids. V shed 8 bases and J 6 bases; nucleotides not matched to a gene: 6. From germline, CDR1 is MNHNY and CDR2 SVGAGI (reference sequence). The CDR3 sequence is CASAPGQGNGYTF. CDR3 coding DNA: TGTGCCAGCGCCCCGGGACAGGGGAATGGCTACACCTTC.

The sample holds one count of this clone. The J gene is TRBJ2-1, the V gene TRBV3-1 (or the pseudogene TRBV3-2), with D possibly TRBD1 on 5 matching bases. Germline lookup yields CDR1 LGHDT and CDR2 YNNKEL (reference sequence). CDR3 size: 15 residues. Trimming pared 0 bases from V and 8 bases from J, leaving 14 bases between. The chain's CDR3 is CASSQDQARADEQFF. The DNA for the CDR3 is TGTGCCAGCAGCCAAGATCAGGCCAGGGCGGATGAGCAGTTCTTC.

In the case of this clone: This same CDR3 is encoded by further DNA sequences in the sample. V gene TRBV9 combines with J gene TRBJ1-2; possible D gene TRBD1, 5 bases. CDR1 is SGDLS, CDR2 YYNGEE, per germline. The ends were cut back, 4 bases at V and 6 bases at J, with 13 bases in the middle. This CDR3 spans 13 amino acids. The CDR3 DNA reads TGTGCCAGCAGCCCTCGTACAGGTGATGGCTACACCTTC. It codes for CASSPRTGDGYTF.

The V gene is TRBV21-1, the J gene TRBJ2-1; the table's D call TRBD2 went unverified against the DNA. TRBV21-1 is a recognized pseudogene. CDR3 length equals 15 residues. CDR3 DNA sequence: TGTGCCAGCAGCAAAGGCGGAGCGGCCTACAATGAGCAGTTCTTC. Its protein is CASSKGGAAYNEQFF.

CDR3 DNA: TGTGCCAGTAGTATAAGTCGTTCGGGTGCAACTAATGAAAAACTGTTTTTT. Translating it yields CASSISRSGATNEKLFF. The V gene is TRBV19, the J gene TRBJ1-4; the D is unclear. In germline, CDR1 is LNHDA, CDR2 SQIVND (reference sequence). V lost 2 bases and J 0 bases, leaving 13 bases between the germline ends. The CDR3 sequence is 17 residues long.

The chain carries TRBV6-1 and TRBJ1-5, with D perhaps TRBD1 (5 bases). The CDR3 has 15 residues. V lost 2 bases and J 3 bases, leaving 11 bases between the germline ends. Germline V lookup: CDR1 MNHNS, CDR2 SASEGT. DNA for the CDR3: TGTGCCAGCAGTGAAATCGGGGGAAACAATCAGCCCCAGCATTTT. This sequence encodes CASSEIGGNNQPQHF.

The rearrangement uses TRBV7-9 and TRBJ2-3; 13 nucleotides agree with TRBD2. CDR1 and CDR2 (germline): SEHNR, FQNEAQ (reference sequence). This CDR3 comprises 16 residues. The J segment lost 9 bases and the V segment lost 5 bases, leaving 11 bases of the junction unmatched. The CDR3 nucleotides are TGTGCCAGCAGCCCAACTAGCGGGGGGGGTTTTTGGACGCAGTATTTT. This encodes CASSPTSGGGFWTQYF.

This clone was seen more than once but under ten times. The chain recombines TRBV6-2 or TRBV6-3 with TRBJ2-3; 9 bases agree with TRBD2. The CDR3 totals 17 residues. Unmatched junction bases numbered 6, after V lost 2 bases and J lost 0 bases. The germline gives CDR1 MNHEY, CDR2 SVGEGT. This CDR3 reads CASSYAVAGASTDTQYF. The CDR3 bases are TGTGCCAGCAGTTACGCCGTAGCGGGAGCTAGCACAGATACGCAGTATTTT.